This T cell receptor (beta chain) was documented in a study of blood T cell repertoires in COVID-19. Germline CDR1 and CDR2: SGHTA and FQGNSA. Trimming shortened V by 1 base and J by 0 bases, and 9 bases separated the two germline ends. CDR3 length: 16 residues. Sequencing used immunoSEQ multiplex PCR; TCRdb keeps in-frame clones, though not all of them. Altogether about 200,000 clones are present, about 82% being singletons, with the ten largest covering under 0.95%. The sample comprised peripheral blood. V gene TRBV7-2 combines with J gene TRBJ1-4; D uncertain. The receptor's source is a man aged 55 to 69 with COVID-19, enrolled during active disease. In nucleotides, the CDR3 is TGTGCCAGCAGCTTAGTGGGAGGATCAACTAATGAAAAACTGTTTTTT. It is translated as CASSLVGGSTNEKLFF.